This T cell receptor beta chain emerged from a study of T cells in Graves' hyperthyroidism and ophthalmopathy. Study results and caveats: Most thyroid clonotypes expanded above 0.001 were also detected in blood.

Diagnosis rested on symptoms, serum thyroxine and TRAb, thyroid ultrasound, and orbital computed tomography. The blood was taken when hyperthyroidism was first diagnosed, before any ophthalmopathy symptoms showed up. Source material for PBMCs was more than 7.5 ml fresh peripheral blood. Ten or more counts support this clonotype. The target antigen is unknown. TCR beta CDR3 sequences were amplified from RNA transcripts. HTBI primers were employed in a first-round RT-PCR of the TCR CDR3. Each CDR3 protein is one row after TCRdb ran MiXCR on the multiplex PCR reads. The sample lists 550,000 to 850,000 distinct CDR3 sequences; approximately 18% were seen once. This TCR derives from a woman in her 50s with Graves' hyperthyroidism that later progressed to Graves' ophthalmopathy. The sequencing input was blood.

In DNA, the CDR3 is TGTGCCAGCTCACCACTAAGCGGGGGGGCCATGGCGTACGAGCAGTACTTC. Encoded protein: CASSPLSGGAMAYEQYF. J is TRBJ2-7 and V is TRBV18; 10 nucleotides match TRBD2. With 1 base clipped from V and 4 bases from J, the junction kept 10 bases outside the gene matches. Germline values: CDR1 KGHSH, CDR2 LQKENI. The CDR3 runs 17 residues.